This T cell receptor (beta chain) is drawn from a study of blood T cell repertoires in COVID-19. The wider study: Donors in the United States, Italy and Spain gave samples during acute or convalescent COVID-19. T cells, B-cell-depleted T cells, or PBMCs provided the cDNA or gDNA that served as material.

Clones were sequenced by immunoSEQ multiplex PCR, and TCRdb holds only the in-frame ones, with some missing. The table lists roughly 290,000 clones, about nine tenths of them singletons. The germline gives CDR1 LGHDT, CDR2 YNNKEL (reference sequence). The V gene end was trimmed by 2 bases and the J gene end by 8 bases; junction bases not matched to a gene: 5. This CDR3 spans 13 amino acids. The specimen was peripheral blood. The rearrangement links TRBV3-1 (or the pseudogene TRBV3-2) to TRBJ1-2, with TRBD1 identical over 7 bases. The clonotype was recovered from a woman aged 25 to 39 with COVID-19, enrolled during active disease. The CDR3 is CASSQQDRHGYTF. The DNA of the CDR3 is TGTGCCAGCAGCCAACAGGACAGGCACGGCTACACCTTC.